The next 26 T cell receptor beta chains were all read from a single sample in a study of human T cells and chemical hapten exposure. The time point is: healthy volunteer bleed at 2 weeks. Blood, whole and unfractionated, served as the source for total RNA extraction. MiXCR, applied by TCRdb to the RACE reads, yields one record per CDR3 protein. The table lists tens of thousands of distinct CDR3 sequences, 6% to 7.5% of them singletons. The sample comprised whole blood. The receptors derive from a human donor in good health. Some clones in this sample may be carry-over from other donors' samples.

In the case of this clonotype: With a much larger clone just one base away, this may be a read error. This rearrangement joins TRBV14 to TRBJ2-5, with 10 bases matching TRBD2. CDR3 length: 18 amino acids. CDR1 and CDR2 (germline): SGHDN, FVKESK. The CDR3 nucleotides are TGTTCCAGCAGCCAAGGGTCGACTAGCGGGCCCACCCAAGAGACCCAGTACTTC. This sequence encodes CSSSQGSTSGPTQETQYF.

This clonotype occurred a few times. A read error may account for a junction end that differs from germline. The chain recombines TRBV7-9 with TRBJ2-7; weak D call: TRBD1 (6 bases). This CDR3 has 12 residues. The germline V gene has CDR1 SEHNR and CDR2 FQNEAQ (reference sequence). The CDR3 sequence is CASSANEAQGTF. CDR3 bases: TGTGCCAGCAGCGCTAATGAGGCACAGGGTACCTTC.

This clonotype has a handful of counts. The gene calls are TRBV9 and TRBJ1-1; D not certain. This CDR3 has 13 residues. The germline V and J ends were trimmed by 0 bases and 4 bases, with 7 bases remaining between them. CDR1 is SGDLS and CDR2 is YYNGEE in the germline V gene. CDR3 nucleotide sequence: TGTGCCAGCAGCGTAGGTGCTACCACTGAAGCTTTCTTT. It translates to CASSVGATTEAFF. Together with reference TRBV9 and TRBJ1-1, the CDR3 gives the full variable domain: DSGVTQTPKHLITATGQRVTLRCSPRSGDLSVYWYQQSLDQGLQFLIQYYNGEERAKGNILERFSAQQFPDLHSELNLSSLELGDSALYFCASSVGATTEAFFGQGTRLTVV.

The rearrangement uses TRBV12-3 or TRBV12-4 and TRBJ1-5; the D is unclear. Trimming took 4 bases from V and 5 from J, leaving 6 bases between them. This CDR3 is built from 12 residues. The CDR3 protein is CASSSGYQPQHF. The CDR3 region has the DNA TGTGCCAGCAGTTCGGGGTATCAGCCCCAGCATTTT.

V gene TRBV23-1 combines with J gene TRBJ2-1; D is undetermined. TRBV23-1 is labeled an ORF, and its function is uncertain. Trimming stripped 3 bases from V and 0 bases from J, with 12 bases between. The length of the CDR3 is 16 residues. The CDR3 here is CASSQPYPSSYNEQFF. The CDR3 DNA reads TGCGCCAGCAGTCAGCCTTACCCGAGCTCCTACAATGAGCAGTTCTTC.

This clonotype was found many times. DNA for the CDR3: TGCGCCAGCAAAAGGGGGGAAGACACAGATACGCAGTATTTT. Translation: CASKRGEDTDTQYF. The rearrangement links TRBV5-1 to TRBJ2-3; D may correspond to TRBD1 or TRBD2 (6 bases each). Trimming stripped 6 bases from V and 2 bases from J, with 13 bases between. The CDR3 is 14 amino acids. Germline lookup yields CDR1 SGHRS and CDR2 YFSETQ. Full variable domain (outside the CDR3, taken from reference TRBV5-1 and TRBJ2-3): KAGVTQTPRYLIKTRGQQVTLSCSPISGHRSVSWYQQTPGQGLQFLFEYFSETQRNKGNFPGRFSGRQFSNSRSEMNVSTLELGDSALYLCASKRGEDTDTQYFGPGTRLTVL.

This clonotype was detected a few times. This chain connects TRBV11-2 to TRBJ2-7, with 10 bases aligning to TRBD2. Germline CDR1 reads SGHAT; CDR2 reads FQNNGV. Losses at the gene ends were 2 bases for V and 0 bases for J; bases not matched to a gene: 7. The CDR3 is 17 amino acids. The CDR3 region is CASSLRGTSAGSYEQYF. The CDR3 nucleotides are TGTGCCAGCAGCTTACGGGGGACTAGCGCGGGCTCCTACGAGCAGTACTTC.

This clonotype has more than one count but fewer than ten. The CDR3 protein is CASSPSGDLAKNIQYF. CDR3 in DNA: TGTGCCAGCAGCCCGAGCGGGGATCTAGCCAAAAACATTCAGTACTTC. This rearrangement joins TRBV28 to TRBJ2-4, with 7 bases aligning to TRBD2. Losses at the gene ends were 6 bases for V and 0 bases for J; bases not matched to a gene: 8. Germline V CDR1 and CDR2: MDHEN, SYDVKM. This CDR3 is 16 amino acids long.

This clonotype came up a few times. The chain is built from TRBV30 and TRBJ2-7; D tentatively reads TRBD1 or TRBD2 (6 bases each). CDR3 size: 16 residues. Germline CDR1 GTSNPN, CDR2 SVGIG (reference sequence). Trimming pared 0 bases from V and 5 bases from J, leaving 20 bases between. DNA for the CDR3: TGTGCCTGGAGTGTACAGCAGGGGAGGAGAAGAGACGAGCAGTACTTC. Its translation: CAWSVQQGRRRDEQYF.

The CDR3 DNA is TGCAGTGTTCGACTGGCTTACAATGAGCAGTTCTTC. Translation: CSVRLAYNEQFF. V gene TRBV20-1 combines with J gene TRBJ2-1, with D uncertain. CDR3 length: 12 residues. CDR1 DFQATT and CDR2 SNEGSKA come from the germline V gene (reference sequence). Trimming took off 7 bases at V and 4 bases at J, with 11 bases between the two ends.

This clonotype was seen repeatedly, ten times or more. V gene TRBV5-1 combines with J gene TRBJ1-4; D call uncertain. V was cut by 5 bases and J by 4 bases, with 15 bases left in between. CDR1 and CDR2 from the germline V gene are SGHRS and YFSETQ. The CDR3 contains 15 residues. The CDR3 nucleotides are TGCGCCAGCAGGCCTGGAGCTGGGAGTAATGAAAAACTGTTTTTT. As protein: CASRPGAGSNEKLFF.

The rearrangement links TRBV7-9 to TRBJ2-5; 8 bases align to TRBD2. V trimming: 5 bases; J trimming: 2 bases; junction bases outside the gene matches: 7. CDR3 length: 15 amino acids. Germline lookup yields CDR1 SEHNR and CDR2 FQNEAQ (reference sequence). The CDR3 DNA is TGTGCCAGCAGCGCCGCACTAGCGGAGCAAGAGACCCAGTACTTC. Translated, it gives CASSAALAEQETQYF.

This clonotype was found a few times. The rearrangement joins TRBV28 to TRBJ2-3; 7 bases match TRBD1. This CDR3 comprises 17 residues. The germline V gene has CDR1 MDHEN and CDR2 SYDVKM. The V segment lost 2 bases and the J segment 1 base; nucleotides outside the gene matches: 9. Here the CDR3 DNA reads TGTGCCAGCAGTTTAATCCCCCAGGGGGTATGCACAGATACGCAGTATTTT. Translation: CASSLIPQGVCTDTQYF. Full variable domain (rest looked up from reference TRBV28 and TRBJ2-3): DVKVTQSSRYLVKRTGEKVFLECVQDMDHENMFWYRQDPGLGLRLIYFSYDVKMKEKGDIPEGYSVSREKKERFSLILESASTNQTSMYLCASSLIPQGVCTDTQYFGPGTRLTVL.

This clonotype was picked up a small number of times. This chain uses TRBV24-1 with TRBJ2-3; D is possibly TRBD2 (6 bases). With 1 base removed from V and 0 bases from J, the gap between germline ends came to 13 bases. In germline, CDR1 is KGHDR, CDR2 SFDVKD. CDR3 length: 17 residues. CDR3 DNA: TGTGCCACCAGTGATTTACCTAGGAGGGAAAGCACAGATACGCAGTATTTT. As protein: CATSDLPRRESTDTQYF.

This sequence joins TRBV19 and TRBJ1-6, with D possibly TRBD1 on 5 matching bases. The germline CDR1 and CDR2 sequences are LNHDA and SQIVND (reference sequence). The CDR3 has 18 amino acids. Deletions cut 3 bases from V and 0 bases from J, with 15 bases between. The DNA of the CDR3 is TGTGCCAGTAGTATCTCGACGGGGGGTAACTCCTATAATTCACCCCTCCACTTT. This codes for CASSISTGGNSYNSPLHF.

As concerns this clonotype: One base away lies a much larger clone, so this may be a sequencing read error. The chain joins TRBV28 to TRBJ1-1, with D perhaps matching TRBD1 (6 bases). CDR1 MDHEN and CDR2 SYDVKM come from the germline V gene. Trimming shortened V by 7 bases and J by 4 bases, and 10 bases separated the two germline ends. This CDR3 spans 12 amino acids. The DNA of the CDR3 is TGTGCCAGCAAAGGGGGGGGCACTGAAGCTTTCTTT. Its protein is CASKGGGTEAFF.

This clonotype was recorded many times. V usage is TRBV6-6 and J usage is TRBJ1-1, with no clear D. Germline V gene sequence: CDR1 MNHNY, CDR2 SVGAGI (reference sequence). V shed 4 bases and J shed 3 bases, with 9 bases lying between them. The CDR3 spans 13 residues. CDR3 protein: CASSLLGDTEAFF. CDR3 DNA sequence: TGTGCCAGCAGTTTACTGGGAGACACTGAAGCTTTCTTT.

V usage is TRBV11-3 and J usage is TRBJ2-7; D is possibly TRBD1 (6 bases). The V gene's germline CDR1 is SGHNT and CDR2 YENEEA. The V end was cut by 5 bases, the J end by 2 bases, with 13 bases between. This CDR3 is built from 14 residues. CDR3 amino acids: CASSAGAATYEQYF. As DNA, the CDR3 is TGTGCCAGCAGCGCAGGGGCAGCCACCTACGAGCAGTACTTC. Filled out from reference TRBV11-3 and TRBJ2-7, the complete variable domain reads EAGVVQSPRYKIIEKKQPVAFWCNPISGHNTLYWYLQNLGQGPELLIRYENEEAVDDSQLPKDRFSAERLKGVDSTLKIQPAELGDSAVYLCASSAGAATYEQYFGPGTRLTVT.

This clonotype has only a few counts. The chain uses TRBV11-2 and TRBJ2-7, with 11 bases matching TRBD2. V lost 3 bases to trimming and J lost 6 bases; unmatched junction nucleotides: 7. The CDR3 consists of 15 residues. The germline gives CDR1 SGHAT, CDR2 FQNNGV. Here the CDR3 DNA reads TGTGCCAGCAGCTTCCAACTAGCGGGGGAAGGCGAGCAGTACTTC. This translates into CASSFQLAGEGEQYF.

There are a few counts of this clonotype. The chain couples TRBV7-2 to TRBJ2-5; D may be TRBD2 (5 bases). Trimming removed 1 base at V and 7 bases at J, with 13 bases between. CDR1 is SGHTA and CDR2 is FQGNSA in the germline V gene. The length of the CDR3 is 14 residues. Written as DNA, the CDR3 is TGTGCCAGCAGCTTAGATTCGGGGAGCCCGACCCAGTACTTC. This encodes CASSLDSGSPTQYF.

This clonotype appeared a few times. The rearrangement links TRBV5-1 to TRBJ2-7; 8 bases line up with TRBD1. In germline, CDR1 is SGHRS, CDR2 YFSETQ. The CDR3 totals 13 residues. Trimming took 4 bases from V and 6 from J; bases not matched to a gene: 6. The CDR3 DNA sequence: TGCGCCAGCAGCCCGGACAGGGTCCTCGAGCAGTACTTC. Translation gives CASSPDRVLEQYF.

There are a few counts of this clonotype. V usage is TRBV6-1 and J usage is TRBJ1-4; D is ambiguous. Trimming stripped 0 bases from V and 5 bases from J, with 10 bases between. The CDR3 length is 15 residues. CDR1 is MNHNS, CDR2 SASEGT, per germline. The CDR3 sequence: CASSEAPQLNEKLFF. The CDR3, as DNA: TGTGCCAGCAGTGAAGCGCCGCAGCTGAATGAAAAACTGTTTTTT.

This clonotype came up many times. V and J are TRBV7-6 and TRBJ2-7; TRBD1 aligns across 7 bases. Germline V gene sequence: CDR1 SGHVS, CDR2 FNYEAQ. The CDR3 is made up of 16 amino acids. V gave up 4 bases and J gave up 3 bases; unmatched junction bases: 12. The CDR3 loop reads CASSSGGRGLLYEQYF. Written as DNA, the CDR3 is TGTGCCAGCAGCTCGGGCGGCAGGGGGTTACTCTACGAGCAGTACTTC.

CDR3 DNA: TGTGCCAGCAGCTTATTCGTTAAGAACACCGGGGAGCTGTTTTTT. Protein sequence: CASSLFVKNTGELFF. This chain joins TRBV7-8 and TRBJ2-2; D gene uncertain. In germline, CDR1 is SGHVS, CDR2 FQNEAQ. With 2 bases removed from V and 1 base from J, the gap between germline ends came to 8 bases. There are 15 residues in the CDR3.

This clonotype has ten or more counts. The V gene is TRBV9, the J gene TRBJ1-1, with 11 positions matching TRBD1. This CDR3 has 15 amino acids. V lost 4 bases, J lost 2 bases, and 4 bases stayed unmatched. Germline lookup yields CDR1 SGDLS and CDR2 YYNGEE. The CDR3 region is CASSIGQGANTEAFF. For the CDR3, the DNA is TGTGCCAGCAGCATCGGACAGGGGGCTAACACTGAAGCTTTCTTT.

This clonotype counts as large. The chain carries TRBV27 and TRBJ2-7; D tentatively reads TRBD1 or TRBD2 (5 bases each). Germline assignment: CDR1 MNHEY and CDR2 SMNVEV (reference sequence). The CDR3 sequence is 14 residues long. V shed 2 bases and J shed 4 bases, with 12 bases lying between them. The CDR3 sequence: CASSLAQGVYEQYF. CDR3 DNA sequence: TGTGCCAGCAGTTTAGCGCAGGGAGTATACGAGCAGTACTTC.